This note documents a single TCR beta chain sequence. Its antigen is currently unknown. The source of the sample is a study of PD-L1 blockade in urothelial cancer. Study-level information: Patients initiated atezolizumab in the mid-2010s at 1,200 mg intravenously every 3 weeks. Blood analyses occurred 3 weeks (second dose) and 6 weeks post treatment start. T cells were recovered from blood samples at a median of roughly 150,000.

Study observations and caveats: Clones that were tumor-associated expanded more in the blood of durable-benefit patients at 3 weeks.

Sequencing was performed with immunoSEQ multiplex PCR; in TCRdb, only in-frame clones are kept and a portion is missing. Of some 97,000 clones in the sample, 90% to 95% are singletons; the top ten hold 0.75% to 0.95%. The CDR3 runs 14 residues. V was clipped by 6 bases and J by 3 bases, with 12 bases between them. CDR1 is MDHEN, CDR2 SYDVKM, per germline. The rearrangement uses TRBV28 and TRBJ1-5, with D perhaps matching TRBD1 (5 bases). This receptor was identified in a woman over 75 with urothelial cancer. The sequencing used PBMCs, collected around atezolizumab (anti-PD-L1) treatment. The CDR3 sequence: CASRPQGNNQPQHF. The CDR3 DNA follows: TGTGCCAGCAGACCTCAGGGAAACAATCAGCCCCAGCATTTT. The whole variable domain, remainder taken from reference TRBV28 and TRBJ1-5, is DVKVTQSSRYLVKRTGEKVFLECVQDMDHENMFWYRQDPGLGLRLIYFSYDVKMKEKGDIPEGYSVSREKKERFSLILESASTNQTSMYLCASRPQGNNQPQHFGDGTRLSIL.